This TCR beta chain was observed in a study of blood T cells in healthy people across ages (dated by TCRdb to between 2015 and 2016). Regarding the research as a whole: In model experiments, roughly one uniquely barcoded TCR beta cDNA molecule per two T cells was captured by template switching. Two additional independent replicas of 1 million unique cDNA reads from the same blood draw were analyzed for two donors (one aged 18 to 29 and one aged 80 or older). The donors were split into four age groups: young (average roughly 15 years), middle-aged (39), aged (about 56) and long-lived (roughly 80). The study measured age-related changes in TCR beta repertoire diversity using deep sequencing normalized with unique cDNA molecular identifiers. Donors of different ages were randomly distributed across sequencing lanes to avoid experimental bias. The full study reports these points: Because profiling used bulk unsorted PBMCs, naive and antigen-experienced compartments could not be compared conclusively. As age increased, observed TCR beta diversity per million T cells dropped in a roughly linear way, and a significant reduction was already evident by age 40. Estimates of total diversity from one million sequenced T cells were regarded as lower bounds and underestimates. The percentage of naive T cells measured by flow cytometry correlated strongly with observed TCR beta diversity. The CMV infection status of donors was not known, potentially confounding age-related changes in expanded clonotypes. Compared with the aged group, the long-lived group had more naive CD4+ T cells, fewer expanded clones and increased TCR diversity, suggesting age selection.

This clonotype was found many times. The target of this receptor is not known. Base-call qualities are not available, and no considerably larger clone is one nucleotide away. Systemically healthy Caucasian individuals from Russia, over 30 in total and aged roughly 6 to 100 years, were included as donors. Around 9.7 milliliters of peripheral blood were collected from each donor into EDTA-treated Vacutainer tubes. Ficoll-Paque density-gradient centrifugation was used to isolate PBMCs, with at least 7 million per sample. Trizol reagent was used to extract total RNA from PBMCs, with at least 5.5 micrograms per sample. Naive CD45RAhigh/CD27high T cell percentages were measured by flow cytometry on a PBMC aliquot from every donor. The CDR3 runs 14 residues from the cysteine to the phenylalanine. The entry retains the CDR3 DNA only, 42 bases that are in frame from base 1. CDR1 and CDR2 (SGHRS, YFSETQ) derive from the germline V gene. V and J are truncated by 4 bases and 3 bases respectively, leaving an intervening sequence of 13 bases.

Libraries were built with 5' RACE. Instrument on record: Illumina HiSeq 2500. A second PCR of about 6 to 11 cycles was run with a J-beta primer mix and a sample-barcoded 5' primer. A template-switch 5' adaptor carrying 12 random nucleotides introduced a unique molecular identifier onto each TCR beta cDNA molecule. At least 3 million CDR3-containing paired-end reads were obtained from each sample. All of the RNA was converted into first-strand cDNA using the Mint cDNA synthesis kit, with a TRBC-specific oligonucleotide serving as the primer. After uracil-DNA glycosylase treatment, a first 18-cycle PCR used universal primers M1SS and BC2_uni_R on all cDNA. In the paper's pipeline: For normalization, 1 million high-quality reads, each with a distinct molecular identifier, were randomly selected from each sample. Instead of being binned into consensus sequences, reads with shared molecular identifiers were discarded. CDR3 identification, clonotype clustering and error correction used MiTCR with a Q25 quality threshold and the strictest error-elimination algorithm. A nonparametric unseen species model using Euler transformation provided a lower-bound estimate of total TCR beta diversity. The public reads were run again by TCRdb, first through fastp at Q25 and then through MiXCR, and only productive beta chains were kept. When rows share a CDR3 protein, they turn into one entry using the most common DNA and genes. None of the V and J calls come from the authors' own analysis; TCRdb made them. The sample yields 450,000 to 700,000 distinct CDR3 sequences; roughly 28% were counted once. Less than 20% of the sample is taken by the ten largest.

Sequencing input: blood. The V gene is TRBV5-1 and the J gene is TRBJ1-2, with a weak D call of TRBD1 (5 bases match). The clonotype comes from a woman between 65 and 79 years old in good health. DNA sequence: TGCGCCAGCAGCGAAGACAGCGATTACTATGGCTACACCTTC. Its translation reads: CASSEDSDYYGYTF.